The source of this T cell receptor beta chain is a study of a mutant IDH1 vaccine in newly diagnosed glioma. Overall study: Former treatment meant radiotherapy, temozolomide, or both; the majority had gotten both.

This CDR3 is 14 amino acids long. The junction had 3 bases not matched to a gene; V was cut back by 4 bases and J by 5 bases. CDR1 is MNHEY, CDR2 SVGAGI, per germline. Findings and limits, study-wide: The vaccine induced immune responses, and these occurred in about 93% of patients. Seemingly, top peripheral T cell clonotype changes bore no relation to pseudoprogression.

This clone was observed a few times. What it recognizes is unknown. Time point in this sample: week 47, end of study. Vaccination comprised doses that each held 300 ug of mutant IDH1 20-mer peptide, plus topical imiquimod. Administration of eight vaccinations to patients took place in weeks 1, 3, 5, 7, 11, 15, 19, 23. The assay was immunoSEQ multiplex PCR, and TCRdb's table has in-frame clones only and misses some. Here the sample spans some 60,000 clones, about four fifths being singletons. The clonotype was recovered from a woman aged 50 to 60 with glioma. Material: PBMCs, obtained from a glioma patient whose treatment included an IDH1 peptide vaccine. This rearrangement joins TRBV6-5 to TRBJ2-3, with 10 bases matching TRBD2. The DNA of the CDR3 is TGTGCCAGCAGTTCTAGCGGGGGCGTAGATACGCAGTATTTT. It codes for CASSSSGGVDTQYF.